The 14 T cell receptor beta chains reported below all come from one sample, sequenced in a study of blood T cells in healthy people across ages. Primed by a sample-barcoded 5' primer and a J-beta primer mix, a second PCR proceeded for roughly 7 to 11 cycles. One entry per CDR3 protein, called by TCRdb with MiXCR from the 5' RACE reads. The repertoire holds 380,000 or so distinct CDR3 sequences, approximately 52% seen once, with under 65% in the top ten. Source material: blood. These receptors were taken from a man in his 60s in good health.

The rearrangement uses TRBV7-2 and TRBJ2-3, with TRBD2 matching 7 bases. Germline loops: CDR1 SGHTA, CDR2 FQGNSA. This CDR3 comprises 17 residues. Trimming took 2 bases from V and 0 from J; bases not matched to a gene: 8. The CDR3: CASSLYASGPSTDTQYF. The CDR3 DNA reads as TGTGCCAGCAGCTTATACGCTAGCGGACCGAGCACAGATACGCAGTATTTT.

This clonotype was recorded at least ten times. This sequence joins TRBV7-9 and TRBJ2-7; 10 nucleotides align to TRBD2. The V segment lost 4 bases and the J segment 3 bases; nucleotides outside the gene matches: 6. The CDR3 extends over 15 amino acids. From germline, CDR1 is SEHNR and CDR2 FQNEAQ (reference sequence). The CDR3 protein is CASSSRTSGLYEQYF. The CDR3 DNA follows: TGTGCCAGCAGCTCCAGGACTAGCGGTCTCTACGAGCAGTACTTC.

About this clonotype: At one boundary the junction diverges from the germline segment, which might be a read error. This chain joins TRBV14 and TRBJ2-1, with 9 bases aligning to TRBD2. Per the germline V gene, CDR1 is SGHDN and CDR2 is FVKESK. The CDR3 covers 15 residues. CDR3 protein: CASSQASGVYNGQFF. CDR3 DNA: TGTGCCAGCAGCCAAGCTAGCGGGGTCTACAATGGGCAGTTCTTC.

Comments on this clonotype: A much larger clone lies a single base off, so this may be a read error. The chain links TRBV2 to TRBJ2-3; no reliable D call. The germline CDR1 and CDR2 sequences are SNHLY and FYNNEI. The CDR3 is 13 residues long. The CDR3 DNA follows: TGTGCCGGCAGTGGGGATCCAGCCCATACGCAGTATTTT. It is translated as CAGSGDPAHTQYF. Full variable domain (rest looked up from reference TRBV2 and TRBJ2-3): EPEVTQTPSHQVTQMGQEVILRCVPISNHLYFYWYRQILGQKVEFLVSFYNNEISEKSEIFDDQFSVERPDGSNFTLKIRSTKLEDSAMYFCAGSGDPAHTQYFGPGTRLTVL.

The chain joins TRBV5-8 to TRBJ2-3; a weak D match, TRBD1 (8 bases). The V and J ends lost 5 bases and 2 bases respectively, with 15 bases between them. The CDR3 is 15 residues long. Per germline, CDR1 SGHTS and CDR2 YDEGEE. CDR3 nucleotide sequence: TGTGCCAGCAGTTCACAGGGGGGGACCACAGATACGCAGTATTTT. The encoded protein is CASSSQGGTTDTQYF.

The chain has TRBV5-1 and TRBJ2-1, with 8 nucleotides matching TRBD1. V was clipped by 1 base and J by 7 bases; unmatched bases: 1. CDR3 size: 13 residues. Germline CDR1 and CDR2: SGHRS and YFSETQ. CDR3 DNA sequence: TGCGCCAGCAGCTTGTGGACAGGGAATGAGCAGTTCTTC. Its translation: CASSLWTGNEQFF.

This clonotype was detected only a few times. The J gene is TRBJ2-7, the V gene TRBV9; D is unresolved. The J call may be wrong; the DNA end is better matched by TRBJ2-5. This CDR3 has 17 residues. Germline V CDR1 and CDR2: SGDLS, YYNGEE. DNA for the CDR3: TGTGCCAGCAGCGCCTTTCCACCCGGCGGCACCGGAGAGACCCAGTACTTC. Translating gives CASSAFPPGGTGETQYF.

This clonotype was recorded a few times. The CDR3 is CASSPYNHSPLHF. In DNA, the CDR3 is TGTGCCAGCAGTCCCTATAATCATTCACCCCTCCACTTT. The chain is built from TRBV27 and TRBJ1-6; D unresolved. The CDR3 has 13 residues. With 5 bases removed from V and 8 bases from J, the gap between germline ends came to 10 bases. From germline, CDR1 is MNHEY and CDR2 SMNVEV (reference sequence).

The CDR3 DNA sequence: TGTGCCACCAGTGATTCAACAGGGCTGGACACCGGGGAGCTGTTTTTT. Amino acids: CATSDSTGLDTGELFF. The gene calls are TRBV24-1 and TRBJ2-2, with a possible D match to TRBD1 (6 bases). The germline gives CDR1 KGHDR, CDR2 SFDVKD. The V end was cut by 2 bases, the J end by 3 bases, with 12 bases between. This CDR3 spans 16 amino acids.

This sequence joins TRBV9 and TRBJ2-3, with D hard to call. V was trimmed by 3 bases and J by 8 bases, leaving 13 bases between them. Germline CDR1 SGDLS, CDR2 YYNGEE. The CDR3 is 13 residues long. This CDR3 reads CASSALSSGTQYF. CDR3 nucleotides: TGTGCCAGCAGCGCCCTGTCCTCCGGTACGCAGTATTTT.

The V and J genes are TRBV7-2 and TRBJ2-7, with D unclear. The length of the CDR3 is 14 residues. Germline assignment: CDR1 SGHTA and CDR2 FQGNSA. Trimming left V 1 base short and J 1 base short, with 8 bases between. As DNA, the CDR3 is TGTGCCAGCAGCTTAGGTCACCAATCCTACGAGCAGTACTTC. It is translated as CASSLGHQSYEQYF.

CDR3 amino acids: CSASDRDTSNYGYTF. CDR3 coding DNA: TGCAGTGCTAGTGACCGGGACACCTCTAACTATGGCTACACCTTC. The V and J genes are TRBV20-1 and TRBJ1-2; a weak D match, TRBD1 (6 bases). Deletions cut 3 bases from V and 0 bases from J, with 14 bases between. The CDR3 contains 15 residues. Germline CDR1 and CDR2: DFQATT and SNEGSKA (reference sequence).

This clonotype was seen only a few times. The chain employs TRBV6-5 and TRBJ2-1, with TRBD2 matching over 15 bases. This CDR3 region has 17 residues. With V trimmed by 3 bases and J by 7 bases, 7 bases remained unmatched. Germline CDR1 is MNHEY and CDR2 is SVGAGI. CDR3 amino acids: CASSYGTSGRNWNEQFF. Here the CDR3 DNA reads TGTGCCAGCAGTTATGGGACTAGCGGGAGGAATTGGAATGAGCAGTTCTTC.

This rearrangement joins TRBV7-2 to TRBJ2-7; TRBD2 matches 7 bases. V lost 3 bases, J lost 0 bases, and 5 bases stayed unmatched. Germline assignment: CDR1 SGHTA and CDR2 FQGNSA. This CDR3 region has 15 residues. The CDR3 protein is CASSFRAGDSYEQYF. The CDR3 DNA sequence: TGTGCCAGCAGCTTTAGGGCGGGAGACTCCTACGAGCAGTACTTC.